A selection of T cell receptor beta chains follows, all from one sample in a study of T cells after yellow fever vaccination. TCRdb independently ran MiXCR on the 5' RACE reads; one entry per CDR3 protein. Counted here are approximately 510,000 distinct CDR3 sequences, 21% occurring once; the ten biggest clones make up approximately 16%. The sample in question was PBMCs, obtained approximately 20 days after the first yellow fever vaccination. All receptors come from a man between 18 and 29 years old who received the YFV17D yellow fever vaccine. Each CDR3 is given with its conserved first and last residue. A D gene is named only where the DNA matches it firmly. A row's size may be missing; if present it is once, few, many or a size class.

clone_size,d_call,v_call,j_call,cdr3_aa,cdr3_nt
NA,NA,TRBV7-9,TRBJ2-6,CASSSDVRSGANVLTF,TGTGCCAGCAGCTCCGACGTACGCTCTGGGGCCAACGTCCTGACTTTC
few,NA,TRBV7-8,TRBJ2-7,CASSPHVSVQSYEQYF,TGTGCCAGCAGCCCCCATGTGTCCGTTCAATCCTACGAGCAGTACTTC
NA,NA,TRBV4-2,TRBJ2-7,CASSQVVVGLYEQYF,TGTGCCAGCAGCCAAGTAGTAGTGGGGCTGTACGAGCAGTACTTC
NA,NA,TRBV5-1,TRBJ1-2,CASSLALGNYGYTF,TGCGCCAGCAGCTTGGCATTGGGAAACTATGGCTACACCTTC
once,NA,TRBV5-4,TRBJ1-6,CASSLVGVQNSPLHF,TGTGCCAGCAGCTTGGTCGGCGTCCAGAATTCACCCCTCCACTTT
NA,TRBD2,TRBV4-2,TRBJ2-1,CASSHRLAGKFF,TGTGCCAGCAGCCACAGACTAGCGGGGAAGTTCTTC
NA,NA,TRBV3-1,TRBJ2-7,CASSQGSGNPYEQYF,TGTGCCAGCAGCCAAGGCTCAGGTAACCCCTACGAGCAGTACTTC
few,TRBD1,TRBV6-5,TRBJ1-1,CASSLGQGGAGNTEAFF,TGTGCCAGCAGTTTAGGACAGGGAGGAGCTGGGAACACTGAAGCTTTCTTT
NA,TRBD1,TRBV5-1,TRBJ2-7,CASSTRRDRYHEQYF,TGCGCCAGCAGCACACGCCGGGACAGGTACCACGAGCAGTACTTC
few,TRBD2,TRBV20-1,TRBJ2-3,CSAREAGLAADTQYF,TGCAGTGCTAGAGAAGCCGGACTAGCGGCAGATACGCAGTATTTT
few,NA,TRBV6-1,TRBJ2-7,CASTDRDKNYEQYF,TGTGCCAGCACCGACCGGGACAAAAACTACGAGCAGTACTTC
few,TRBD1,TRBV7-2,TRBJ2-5,CASSAPGQGETQYF,TGTGCCAGCAGTGCTCCGGGACAGGGAGAGACCCAGTACTTC
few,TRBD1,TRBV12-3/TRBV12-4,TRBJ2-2,CASSLGRGKTGELFF,TGTGCCAGCAGTTTAGGCAGGGGGAAAACCGGGGAGCTGTTTTTT
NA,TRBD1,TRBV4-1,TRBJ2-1,CASSRTGGLAYNEQFF,TGCGCCAGCAGCCGGACAGGGGGCCTCGCCTACAATGAGCAGTTCTTC
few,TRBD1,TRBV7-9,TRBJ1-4,CASSFGTGYEKLFF,TGTGCCAGCAGTTTCGGGACAGGGTACGAAAAACTGTTTTTT
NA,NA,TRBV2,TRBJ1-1,CADLGVPNTEAFF,TGTGCCGACCTGGGGGTCCCGAACACTGAAGCTTTCTTT
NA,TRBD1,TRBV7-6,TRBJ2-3,CASSAGQGSTDTQYF,TGTGCCAGCAGCGCCGGACAGGGCAGCACAGATACGCAGTATTTT
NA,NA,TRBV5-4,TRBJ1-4,CASSLGTASTNEKLFF,TGTGCCAGCAGCTTGGGGACAGCTTCAACTAATGAAAAACTGTTTTTT
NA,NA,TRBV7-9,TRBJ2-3,CASSLVAGDADTQYF,TGTGCCAGCAGCTTAGTGGCAGGGGACGCAGATACGCAGTATTTT
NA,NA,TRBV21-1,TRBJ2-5,CASSKCGGAETQYF,TGTGCCAGCAGCAAATGTGGCGGGGCGGAGACCCAGTACTTC
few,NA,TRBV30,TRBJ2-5,CAWSGTQETQYF,TGTGCCTGGAGTGGCACCCAAGAGACCCAGTACTTC
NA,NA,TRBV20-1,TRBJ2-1,CSAESPGADSYNEQFF,TGCAGTGCTGAATCCCCCGGGGCGGACTCCTACAATGAGCAGTTCTTC
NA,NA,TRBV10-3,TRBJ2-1,CAIRGVQVQDEQFF,TGTGCCATCAGAGGGGTCCAGGTTCAAGATGAGCAGTTCTTC
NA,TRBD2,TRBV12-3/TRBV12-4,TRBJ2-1,CAVKKLAGGEQFF,TGTGCCGTCAAAAAACTAGCGGGGGGCGAGCAGTTCTTC
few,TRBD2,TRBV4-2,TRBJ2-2,CASSRLAGVNTGELFF,TGTGCCAGCAGCCGACTAGCGGGGGTGAACACCGGGGAGCTGTTTTTT
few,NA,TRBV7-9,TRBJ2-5,CASRKRVFGETQYF,TGTGCCAGCAGAAAGAGGGTGTTCGGAGAGACCCAGTACTTC
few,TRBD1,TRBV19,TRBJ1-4,CASHVHGNQGVKLFF,TGTGCCAGCCATGTGCACGGAAACCAGGGGGTAAAACTGTTTTTT
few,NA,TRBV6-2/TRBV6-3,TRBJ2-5,CASRPGGSQETQYF,TGTGCCAGCAGACCCGGGGGTAGCCAAGAGACCCAGTACTTC
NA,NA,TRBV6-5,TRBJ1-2,CASSAGTAYTF,TGTGCCAGCAGTGCCGGGACGGCCTACACCTTC
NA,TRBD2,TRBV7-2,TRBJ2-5,CASSSLAIQETQYF,TGTGCCAGCAGCTCACTAGCGATCCAAGAGACCCAGTACTTC
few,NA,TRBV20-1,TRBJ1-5,CSARYGGNQPQHF,TGCAGTGCTAGATACGGCGGCAATCAGCCCCAGCATTTT
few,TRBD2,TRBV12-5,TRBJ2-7,CASGFLPGTSGEQYF,TGTGCTAGTGGTTTTCTCCCCGGGACTAGTGGTGAGCAGTACTTC
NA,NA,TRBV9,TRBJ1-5,CASGGIGNQPQHF,TGTGCCAGCGGAGGGATTGGCAATCAGCCCCAGCATTTT
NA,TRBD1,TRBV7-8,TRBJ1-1,CASSLEGTGGTEAFF,TGTGCCAGCAGCTTAGAGGGGACAGGGGGCACTGAAGCTTTCTTT
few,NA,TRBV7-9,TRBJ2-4,CASSFAAKNIQYF,TGTGCCAGCAGCTTTGCAGCCAAAAACATTCAGTACTTC
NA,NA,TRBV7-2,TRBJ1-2,CASSFRADGYTF,TGTGCCAGCAGCTTCCGGGCGGATGGCTACACCTTC
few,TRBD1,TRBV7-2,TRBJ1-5,CASSLLPGRGPNQPQHF,TGTGCCAGCAGCCTTCTCCCGGGCAGGGGGCCCAATCAGCCCCAGCATTTT
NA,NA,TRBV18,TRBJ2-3,CASSPPVVTDTQYF,TGTGCCAGCTCACCACCAGTAGTCACAGATACGCAGTATTTT
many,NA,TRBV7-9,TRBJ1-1,CASSRDGNTEAFF,TGTGCCAGCAGCCGGGACGGGAACACTGAAGCTTTCTTT
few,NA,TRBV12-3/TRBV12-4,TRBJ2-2,CASSLLWQLNTGELFF,TGTGCCAGCAGCCTATTGTGGCAGCTGAACACCGGGGAGCTGTTTTTT
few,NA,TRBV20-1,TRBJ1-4,CSAERGAANEKLFF,TGCAGTGCAGAGAGGGGGGCGGCTAATGAAAAACTGTTTTTT
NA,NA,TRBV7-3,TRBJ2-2,CASSSDRSNTGELFF,TGTGCCAGCAGCTCCGACCGATCGAACACCGGGGAGCTGTTTTTT
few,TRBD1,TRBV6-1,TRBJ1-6,CASSRRQGQSPLHF,TGTGCCAGCAGTCGTCGACAGGGACAATCACCCCTCCACTTT
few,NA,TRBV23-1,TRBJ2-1,CASSPSLIFDNEQFF,TGCGCCAGCAGTCCCAGCTTGATCTTTGACAATGAGCAGTTCTTC
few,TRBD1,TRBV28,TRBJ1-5,CASTVGGQGANQPQHF,TGTGCCAGCACCGTGGGGGGACAGGGGGCGAATCAGCCCCAGCATTTT
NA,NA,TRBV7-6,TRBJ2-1,CASSHDPGSYNEQFF,TGTGCCAGCAGCCATGACCCTGGGTCCTACAATGAGCAGTTCTTC
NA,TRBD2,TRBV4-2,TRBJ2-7,CASSQAVASGVGYEQYF,TGTGCCAGCAGCCAGGCGGTGGCGAGCGGGGTGGGCTACGAGCAGTACTTC
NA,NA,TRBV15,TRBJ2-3,CATSSPLGAGEDTQYF,TGTGCCACCAGCAGCCCCCTGGGGGCCGGGGAAGATACGCAGTATTTT
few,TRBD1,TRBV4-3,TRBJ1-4,CASSRGQGYEKLFF,TGCGCCAGCAGCCGGGGACAGGGGTATGAAAAACTGTTTTTT
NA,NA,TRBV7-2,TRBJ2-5,CASRLGRETQYF,TGTGCCAGCAGGTTAGGCAGGGAGACCCAGTACTTC
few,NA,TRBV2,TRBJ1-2,CASSERVGYTF,TGTGCCAGCAGTGAACGCGTCGGCTACACCTTC
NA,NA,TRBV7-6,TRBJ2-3,CASSLGGGRLLPDTQYF,TGTGCCAGCAGCTTAGGTGGGGGGCGCCTTCTCCCAGATACGCAGTATTTT
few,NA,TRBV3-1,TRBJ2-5,CASSRRSRETQYF,TGTGCCAGCAGCCGGCGGTCTCGGGAGACCCAGTACTTC
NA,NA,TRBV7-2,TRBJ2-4,CASSAGQRNIQYF,TGTGCCAGCAGCGCCGGACAGAGAAACATTCAGTACTTC
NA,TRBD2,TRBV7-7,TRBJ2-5,CASSRKTSGKETQYF,TGTGCCAGCAGCCGTAAGACTAGCGGGAAAGAGACCCAGTACTTC
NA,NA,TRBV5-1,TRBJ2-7,CASRGTLTVYEQYF,TGCGCCAGCAGAGGGACACTAACGGTCTACGAGCAGTACTTC
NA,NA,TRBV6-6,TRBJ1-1,CASIDYRVPEAFF,TGTGCCAGCATTGACTACAGGGTTCCTGAAGCTTTCTTT
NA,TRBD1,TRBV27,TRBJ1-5,CASSRTGAQPQHF,TGTGCCAGCAGTCGTACAGGGGCTCAGCCCCAGCATTTT
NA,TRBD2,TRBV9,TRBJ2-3,CASSFSSSGGGTDTQYF,TGTGCCAGCAGCTTCTCGTCTAGCGGGGGAGGGACAGATACGCAGTATTTT